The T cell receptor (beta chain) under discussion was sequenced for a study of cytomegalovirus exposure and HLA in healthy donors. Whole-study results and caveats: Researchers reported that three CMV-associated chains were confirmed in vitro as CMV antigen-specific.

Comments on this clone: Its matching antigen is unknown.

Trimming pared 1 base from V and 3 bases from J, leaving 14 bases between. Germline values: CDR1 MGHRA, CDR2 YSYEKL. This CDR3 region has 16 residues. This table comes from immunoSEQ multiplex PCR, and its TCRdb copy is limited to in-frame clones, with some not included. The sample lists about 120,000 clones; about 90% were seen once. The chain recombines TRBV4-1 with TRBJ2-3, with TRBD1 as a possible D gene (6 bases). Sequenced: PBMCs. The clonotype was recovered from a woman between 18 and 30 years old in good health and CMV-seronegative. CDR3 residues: CASSQAGTFDTDTQYF. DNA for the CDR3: TGCGCCAGCAGCCAAGCCGGGACATTCGATACAGATACGCAGTATTTT.